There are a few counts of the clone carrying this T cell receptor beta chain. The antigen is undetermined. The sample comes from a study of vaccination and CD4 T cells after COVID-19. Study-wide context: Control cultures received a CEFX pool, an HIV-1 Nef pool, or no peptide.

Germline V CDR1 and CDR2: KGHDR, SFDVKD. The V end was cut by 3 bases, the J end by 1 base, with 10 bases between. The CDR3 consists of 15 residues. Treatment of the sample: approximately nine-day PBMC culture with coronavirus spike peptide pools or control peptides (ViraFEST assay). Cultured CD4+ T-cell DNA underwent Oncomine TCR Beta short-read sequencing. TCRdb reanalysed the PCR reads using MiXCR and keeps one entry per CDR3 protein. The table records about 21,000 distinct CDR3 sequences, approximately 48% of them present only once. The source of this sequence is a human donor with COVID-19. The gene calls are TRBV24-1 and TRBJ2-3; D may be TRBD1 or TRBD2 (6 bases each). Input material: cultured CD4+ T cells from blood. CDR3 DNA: TGTGCCACCAGTGATAGGGGGGAGGGCACAGATACGCAGTATTTT. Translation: CATSDRGEGTDTQYF.